This T cell receptor beta chain was found in a study of blood T cell repertoires in COVID-19. Assay: immunoSEQ multiplex PCR; the TCRdb copy retains only in-frame clones and omits some. The table includes around 330,000 clones, about 85% detected once. Participants, 18 to 89 years old, spanned approximately 25 US areas. The CDR3 loop spans 15 amino acids. The V gene end was trimmed by 3 bases and the J gene end by 4 bases; junction bases not matched to a gene: 7. Germline V gives CDR1 MDHEN, CDR2 SYDVKM. Sequenced input: PBMCs or T cells enriched from blood (not recorded which). The chain has TRBV28 and TRBJ1-2, with TRBD1 matching 8 bases. This clonotype originated in a woman aged 30 to 39 who had been exposed to COVID-19. The chain's CDR3 is CASSFRAGGLYGYTF. The CDR3 DNA reads as TGTGCCAGCAGTTTCCGGGCAGGGGGCCTCTATGGCTACACCTTC.